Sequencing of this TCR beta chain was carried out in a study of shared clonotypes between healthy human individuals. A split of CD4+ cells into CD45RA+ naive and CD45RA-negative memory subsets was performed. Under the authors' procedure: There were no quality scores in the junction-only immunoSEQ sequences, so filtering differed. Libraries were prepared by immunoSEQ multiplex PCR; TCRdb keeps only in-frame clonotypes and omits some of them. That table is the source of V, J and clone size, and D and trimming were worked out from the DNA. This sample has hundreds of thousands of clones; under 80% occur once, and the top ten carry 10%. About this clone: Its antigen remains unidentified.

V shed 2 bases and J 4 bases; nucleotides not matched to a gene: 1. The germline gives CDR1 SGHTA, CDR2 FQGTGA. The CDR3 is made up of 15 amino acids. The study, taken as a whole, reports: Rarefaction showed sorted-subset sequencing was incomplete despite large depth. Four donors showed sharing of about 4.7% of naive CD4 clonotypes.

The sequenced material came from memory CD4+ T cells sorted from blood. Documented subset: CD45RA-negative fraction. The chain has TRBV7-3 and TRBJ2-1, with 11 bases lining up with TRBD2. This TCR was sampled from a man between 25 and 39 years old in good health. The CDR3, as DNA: TGTGCCAGCAGCTTAGTAGCGGGAGGGTACAATGAGCAGTTCTTC. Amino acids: CASSLVAGGYNEQFF.